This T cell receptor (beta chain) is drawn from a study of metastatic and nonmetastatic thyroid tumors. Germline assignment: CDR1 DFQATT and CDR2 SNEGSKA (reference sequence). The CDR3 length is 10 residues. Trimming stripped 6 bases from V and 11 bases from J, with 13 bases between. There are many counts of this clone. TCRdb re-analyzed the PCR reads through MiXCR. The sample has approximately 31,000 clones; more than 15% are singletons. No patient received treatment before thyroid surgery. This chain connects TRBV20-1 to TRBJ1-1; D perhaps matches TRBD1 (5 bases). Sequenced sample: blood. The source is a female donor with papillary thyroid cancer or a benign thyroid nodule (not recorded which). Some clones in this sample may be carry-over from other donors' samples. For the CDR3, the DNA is TGCAGTGCCCCACAGGTGAATGCTTTCTTT. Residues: CSAPQVNAFF.